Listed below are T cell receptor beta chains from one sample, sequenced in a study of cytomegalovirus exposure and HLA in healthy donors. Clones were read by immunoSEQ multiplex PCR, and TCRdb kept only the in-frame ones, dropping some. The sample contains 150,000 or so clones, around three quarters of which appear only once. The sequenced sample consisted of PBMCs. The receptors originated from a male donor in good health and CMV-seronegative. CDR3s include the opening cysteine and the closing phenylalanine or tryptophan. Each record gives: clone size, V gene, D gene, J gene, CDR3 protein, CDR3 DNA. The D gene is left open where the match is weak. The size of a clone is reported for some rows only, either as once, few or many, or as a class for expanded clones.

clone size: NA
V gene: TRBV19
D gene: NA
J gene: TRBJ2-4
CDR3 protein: CASSISRGWGKNIQYF
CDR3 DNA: TGTGCCAGTAGTATAAGCCGGGGTTGGGGCAAAAACATTCAGTACTTC

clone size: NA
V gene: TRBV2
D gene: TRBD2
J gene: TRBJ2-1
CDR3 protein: CASRGTEVAGHNEQFF
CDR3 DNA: TGTGCCAGCAGGGGGACCGAGGTAGCGGGACACAATGAGCAGTTCTTC

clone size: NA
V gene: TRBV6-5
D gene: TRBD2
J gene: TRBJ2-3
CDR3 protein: CASTGGTSARQYF
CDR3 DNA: TGTGCCAGCACGGGGGGGACTAGCGCCCGGCAGTATTTT

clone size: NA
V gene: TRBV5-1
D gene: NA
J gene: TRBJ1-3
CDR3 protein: CASSLVAGSSGNTIYF
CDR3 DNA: TGCGCCAGCAGCTTGGTGGCAGGCTCTTCTGGAAACACCATATATTTT

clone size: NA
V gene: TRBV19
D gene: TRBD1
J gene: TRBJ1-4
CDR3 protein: CASRGQGPSTNEKLFF
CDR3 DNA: TGTGCCAGTAGAGGACAGGGCCCCTCGACTAATGAAAAACTGTTTTTT

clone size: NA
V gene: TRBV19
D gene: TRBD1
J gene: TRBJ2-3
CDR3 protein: CATGQNPSTDTQYF
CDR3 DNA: TGTGCCACGGGACAGAACCCTAGCACAGATACGCAGTATTTT

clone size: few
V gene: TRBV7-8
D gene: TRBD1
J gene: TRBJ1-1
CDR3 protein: CASSFPWTGVNTEAFF
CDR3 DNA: TGTGCCAGCAGCTTCCCCTGGACAGGGGTGAACACTGAAGCTTTCTTT

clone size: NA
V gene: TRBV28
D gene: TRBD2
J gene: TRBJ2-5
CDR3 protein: CASSFPRGTGLGFGETQYF
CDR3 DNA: TGTGCCAGCAGTTTTCCCCGAGGAACGGGACTAGGCTTCGGGGAGACCCAGTACTTC

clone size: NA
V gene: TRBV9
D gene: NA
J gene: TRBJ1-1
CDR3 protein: CASSSRDYHVF
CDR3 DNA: TGTGCCAGCAGCTCCCGGGACTACCACGTCTTT

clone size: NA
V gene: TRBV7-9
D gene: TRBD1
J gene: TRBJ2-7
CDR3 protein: CASSSLGTGAYEQYF
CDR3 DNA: TGTGCCAGCAGCTCCCTTGGGACAGGGGCCTACGAGCAGTACTTC

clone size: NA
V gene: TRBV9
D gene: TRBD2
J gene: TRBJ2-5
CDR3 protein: CASSVDIAGARQETQYF
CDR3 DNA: TGTGCCAGCAGCGTAGATATAGCGGGGGCCCGGCAAGAGACCCAGTACTTC

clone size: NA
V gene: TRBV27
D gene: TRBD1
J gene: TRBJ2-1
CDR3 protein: CASSSTGFSYNEQFF
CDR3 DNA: TGTGCCAGCAGTTCGACAGGGTTCTCCTACAATGAGCAGTTCTTC

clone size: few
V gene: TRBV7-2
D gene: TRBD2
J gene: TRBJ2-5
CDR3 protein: CASSLVGLVQYF
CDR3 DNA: TGTGCCAGCAGCTTAGTTGGACTAGTCCAGTACTTC

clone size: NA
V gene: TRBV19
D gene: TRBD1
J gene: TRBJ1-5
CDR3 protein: CASSSRQGASNQPQHF
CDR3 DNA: TGTGCCAGTAGTTCCCGACAGGGGGCTAGCAATCAGCCCCAGCATTTT

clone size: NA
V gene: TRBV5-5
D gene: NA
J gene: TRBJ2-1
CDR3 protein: CASSLDPGSYNEQFF
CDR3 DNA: TGTGCCAGCAGCCTCGACCCGGGGTCCTACAATGAGCAGTTCTTC

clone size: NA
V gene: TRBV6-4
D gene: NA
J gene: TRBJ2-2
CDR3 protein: CASSERLGGTGELFF
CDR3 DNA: TGTGCCAGCAGTGAACGTCTTGGAGGGACCGGGGAGCTGTTTTTT

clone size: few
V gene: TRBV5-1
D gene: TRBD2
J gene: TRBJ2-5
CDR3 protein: CASSLGLGGQETQYF
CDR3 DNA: TGCGCCAGCAGCTTAGGACTAGGCGGACAAGAGACCCAGTACTTC

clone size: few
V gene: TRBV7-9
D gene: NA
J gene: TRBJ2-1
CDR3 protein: CASSPQGAYNEQFF
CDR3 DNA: TGTGCCAGCAGCCCCCAGGGCGCCTACAATGAGCAGTTCTTC

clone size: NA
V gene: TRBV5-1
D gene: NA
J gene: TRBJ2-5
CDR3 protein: CASSLAGSETQYF
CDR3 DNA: TGCGCCAGCAGCTTGGCGGGGTCAGAGACCCAGTACTTC

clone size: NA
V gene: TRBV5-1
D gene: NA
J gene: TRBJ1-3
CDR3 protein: CASSLDRGNTIYF
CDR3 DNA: TGCGCCAGCAGCTTGGACAGGGGAAACACCATATATTTT

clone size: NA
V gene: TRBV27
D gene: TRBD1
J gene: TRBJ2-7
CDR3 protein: CASSFRDRTYEQYF
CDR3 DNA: TGTGCCAGCAGTTTCCGGGACAGGACATACGAGCAGTACTTC

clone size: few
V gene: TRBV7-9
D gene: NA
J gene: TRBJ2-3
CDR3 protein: CASSLGLSSTDTQYF
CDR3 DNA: TGTGCCAGCAGCTTAGGACTCTCTAGCACAGATACGCAGTATTTT

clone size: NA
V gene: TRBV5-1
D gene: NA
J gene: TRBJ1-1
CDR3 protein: CASSGYTEAFF
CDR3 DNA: TGCGCCAGCTCGGGGTATACTGAAGCTTTCTTT

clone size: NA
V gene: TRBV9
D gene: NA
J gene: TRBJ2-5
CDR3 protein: CASSVGRGGETQYF
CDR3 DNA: TGTGCCAGCAGCGTAGGGAGGGGCGGAGAGACCCAGTACTTC

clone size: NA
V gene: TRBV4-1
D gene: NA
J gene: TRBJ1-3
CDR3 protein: CASSQDRGISGNTIYF
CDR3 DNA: TGCGCCAGCAGCCAAGATCGCGGAATCTCTGGAAACACCATATATTTT

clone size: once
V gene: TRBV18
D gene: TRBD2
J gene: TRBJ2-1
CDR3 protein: CASSGAGGPEGEQFF
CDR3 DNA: TGTGCCAGCTCAGGAGCGGGAGGGCCGGAAGGTGAGCAGTTCTTC

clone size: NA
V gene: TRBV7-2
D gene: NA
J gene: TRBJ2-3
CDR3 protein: CASSLVGLASTDTQYF
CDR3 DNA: TGTGCCAGCAGCTTAGTAGGCCTAGCGAGTACAGATACGCAGTATTTT

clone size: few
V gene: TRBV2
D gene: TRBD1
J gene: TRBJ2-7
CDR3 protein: CASRAWDRGTYEQYF
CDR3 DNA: TGTGCCAGCAGGGCTTGGGACAGGGGGACCTACGAGCAGTACTTC

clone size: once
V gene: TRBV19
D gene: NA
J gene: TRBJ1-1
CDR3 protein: CASRRAWGRGNTEAFF
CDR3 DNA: TGTGCCAGTAGGCGAGCCTGGGGCAGGGGGAACACTGAAGCTTTCTTT

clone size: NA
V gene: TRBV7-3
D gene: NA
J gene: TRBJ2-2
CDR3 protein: CASSLRPGELFF
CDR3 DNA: TGTGCCAGCAGCTTAAGGCCGGGGGAGCTGTTTTTT

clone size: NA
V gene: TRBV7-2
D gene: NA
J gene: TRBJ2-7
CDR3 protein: CASSLQGYEQYF
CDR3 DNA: TGTGCCAGCAGCTTACAGGGCTACGAGCAGTACTTC

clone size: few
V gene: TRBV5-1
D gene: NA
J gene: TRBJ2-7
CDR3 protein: CASSLLTGITYEQYF
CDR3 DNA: TGCGCCAGCAGCTTACTTACAGGGATTACCTACGAGCAGTACTTC

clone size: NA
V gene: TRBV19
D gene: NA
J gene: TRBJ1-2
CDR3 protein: CASSTGERSGGYTF
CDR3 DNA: TGTGCCAGTAGTACGGGTGAAAGGTCCGGGGGCTACACCTTC

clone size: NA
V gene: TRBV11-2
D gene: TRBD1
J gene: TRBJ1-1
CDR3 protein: CASSTPGQVNTEAFF
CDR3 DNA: TGTGCCAGCAGCACTCCGGGACAGGTGAACACTGAAGCTTTCTTT

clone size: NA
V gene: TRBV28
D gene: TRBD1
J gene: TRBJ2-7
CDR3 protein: CASSLWGQGNSYEQYF
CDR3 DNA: TGTGCCAGCAGTTTATGGGGACAGGGCAACTCCTACGAGCAGTACTTC

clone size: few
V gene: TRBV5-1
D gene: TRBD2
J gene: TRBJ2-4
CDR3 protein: CASSLKTSGVAKNIQYF
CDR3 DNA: TGCGCCAGCAGCCTAAAGACTAGCGGGGTAGCCAAAAACATTCAGTACTTC

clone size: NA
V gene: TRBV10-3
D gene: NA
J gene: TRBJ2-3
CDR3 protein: CAISERTAPDTQYF
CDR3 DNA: TGTGCCATCAGTGAGCGGACAGCTCCAGATACGCAGTATTTT

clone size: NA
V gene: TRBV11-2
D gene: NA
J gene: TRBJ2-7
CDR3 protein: CASSLATAWGPNFRYEQYF
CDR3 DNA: TGTGCCAGCAGCTTAGCTACCGCCTGGGGCCCCAATTTCCGCTACGAGCAGTACTTC

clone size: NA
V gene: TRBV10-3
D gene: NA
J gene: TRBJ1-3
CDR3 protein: CAISKEVSSGNTIYF
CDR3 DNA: TGTGCCATCAGTAAAGAAGTGAGCTCTGGAAACACCATATATTTT

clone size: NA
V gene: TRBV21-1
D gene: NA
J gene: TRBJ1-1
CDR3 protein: CASSARDRGTEAFF
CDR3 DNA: TGTGCCAGCAGCGCCCGGGACAGGGGTACTGAAGCTTTCTTT

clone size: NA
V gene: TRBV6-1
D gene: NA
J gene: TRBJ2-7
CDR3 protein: CASSQPGLTYEQYF
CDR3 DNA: TGTGCCAGCAGTCAACCGGGACTTACCTACGAGCAGTACTTC

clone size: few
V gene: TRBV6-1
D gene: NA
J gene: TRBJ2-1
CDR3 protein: CASSVDRGEQFF
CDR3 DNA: TGTGCCAGCAGTGTCGACCGAGGTGAGCAGTTCTTC

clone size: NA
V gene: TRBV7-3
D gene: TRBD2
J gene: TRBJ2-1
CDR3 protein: CASSPLTGTSGGEQFF
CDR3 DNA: TGTGCCAGCAGCCCCCTCACGGGGACTAGCGGGGGGGAGCAGTTCTTC

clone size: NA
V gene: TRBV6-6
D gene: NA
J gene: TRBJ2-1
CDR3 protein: CASSGTDTSYNEQFF
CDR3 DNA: TGTGCCAGCAGTGGCACCGACACCTCCTACAATGAGCAGTTCTTC

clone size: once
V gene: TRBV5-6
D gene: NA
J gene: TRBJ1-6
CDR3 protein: CASSLVGVAVSPLHF
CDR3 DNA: TGTGCCAGCAGCTTGGTCGGGGTGGCGGTCTCACCCCTCCACTTT

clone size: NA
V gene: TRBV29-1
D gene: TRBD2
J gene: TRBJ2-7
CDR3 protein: CSVGNKGGIKYF
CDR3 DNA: TGCAGCGTGGGTAACAAGGGAGGGATTAAGTACTTC

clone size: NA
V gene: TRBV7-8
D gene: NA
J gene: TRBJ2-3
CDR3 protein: CASWPSQGGTDTQYF
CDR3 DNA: TGTGCCAGCTGGCCCTCTCAAGGCGGTACAGATACGCAGTATTTT

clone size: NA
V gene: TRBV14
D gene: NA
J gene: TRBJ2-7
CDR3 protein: CASSQDTGDQYEQYF
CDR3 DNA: TGTGCCAGCAGCCAAGATACGGGGGACCAATACGAGCAGTACTTC

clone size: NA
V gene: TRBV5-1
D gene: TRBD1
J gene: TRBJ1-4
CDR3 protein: CASSLVGTGEEKLFF
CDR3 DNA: TGCGCCAGCAGCTTGGTTGGGACAGGGGAAGAAAAACTGTTTTTT

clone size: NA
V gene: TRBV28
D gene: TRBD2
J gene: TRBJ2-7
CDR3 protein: CASSRPGREGRREQYF
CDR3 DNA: TGTGCCAGCAGCCGTCCCGGGCGGGAGGGCCGAAGGGAGCAGTACTTC